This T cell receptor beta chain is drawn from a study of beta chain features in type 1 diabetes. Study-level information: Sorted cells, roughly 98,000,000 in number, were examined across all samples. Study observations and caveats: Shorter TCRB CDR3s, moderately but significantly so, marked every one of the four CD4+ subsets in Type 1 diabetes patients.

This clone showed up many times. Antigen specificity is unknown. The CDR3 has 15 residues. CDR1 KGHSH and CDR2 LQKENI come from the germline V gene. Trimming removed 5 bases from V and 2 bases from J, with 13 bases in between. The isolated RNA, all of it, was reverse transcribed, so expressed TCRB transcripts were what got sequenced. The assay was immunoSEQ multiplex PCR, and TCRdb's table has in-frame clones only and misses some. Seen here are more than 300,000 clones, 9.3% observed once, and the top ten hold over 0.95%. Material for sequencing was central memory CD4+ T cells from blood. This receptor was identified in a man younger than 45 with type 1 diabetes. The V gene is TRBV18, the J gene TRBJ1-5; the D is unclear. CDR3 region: CASSRGLGGNQPQHF. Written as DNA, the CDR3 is TGTGCCAGCTCAAGAGGCCTTGGGGGCAATCAGCCCCAGCATTTT.